This T cell receptor beta chain was captured in a study of cytomegalovirus exposure and HLA in healthy donors. Trimming at V came to 0 bases and at J to 1 base, leaving 5 bases not matched to a gene. The germline gives CDR1 SGHRS, CDR2 YFSETQ. The CDR3 has 16 amino acids. PCR involved 60 Vbeta and 13 Jbeta primers. Profiling relied on immunoSEQ multiplex PCR, and the TCRdb table lists in-frame clones only, not all of them. Altogether 95,000 to 150,000 clones are present, approximately 72% being singletons, with the ten largest covering about 1.5%. Sequenced material: PBMCs. The clonotype originates from a young man in good health and CMV-seronegative. The rearrangement links TRBV5-1 to TRBJ2-7; 9 positions agree with TRBD1. CDR3 protein: CASSLGAGTGSYEQYF. The CDR3 DNA reads TGCGCCAGCAGCTTGGGGGCCGGGACAGGGTCCTACGAGCAGTACTTC. Full variable domain (outside the CDR3, taken from reference TRBV5-1 and TRBJ2-7): KAGVTQTPRYLIKTRGQQVTLSCSPISGHRSVSWYQQTPGQGLQFLFEYFSETQRNKGNFPGRFSGRQFSNSRSEMNVSTLELGDSALYLCASSLGAGTGSYEQYFGPGTRLTVT.